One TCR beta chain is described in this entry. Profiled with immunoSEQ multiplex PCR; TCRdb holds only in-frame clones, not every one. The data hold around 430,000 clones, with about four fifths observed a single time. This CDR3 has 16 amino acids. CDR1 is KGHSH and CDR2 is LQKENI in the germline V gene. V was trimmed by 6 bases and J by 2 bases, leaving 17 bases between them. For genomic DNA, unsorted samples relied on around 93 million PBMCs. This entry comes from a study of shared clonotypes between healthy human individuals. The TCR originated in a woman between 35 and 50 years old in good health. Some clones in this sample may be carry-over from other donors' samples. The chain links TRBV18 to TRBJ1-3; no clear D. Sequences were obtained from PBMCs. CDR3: CASSRGVASTGNTIYF. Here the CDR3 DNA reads TGTGCCAGCTCCCGAGGAGTCGCCTCTACTGGAAACACCATATATTTT.